Below, 13 T cell receptor beta chains from the same sample are listed, as sequenced in a study of radiotherapy plus CTLA-4 blockade in lung cancer. Repertoires were generated with immunoSEQ multiplex PCR, while TCRdb's copy carries only in-frame clones and drops some. The repertoire holds around 77,000 clones, around 74% seen once, with 8% to 10% in the top ten. This specimen was peripheral blood, taken from a patient treated with radiotherapy plus ipilimumab. These receptors were obtained from a human donor with non-small cell lung cancer whose response to radiotherapy plus ipilimumab could not be evaluated.

The J gene is TRBJ2-7, the V gene TRBV7-9; 9 bases are a match to TRBD1. The germline V gene encodes CDR1 SEHNR and CDR2 FQNEAQ (reference sequence). Trimming cost V 4 bases and J 0 bases; bases outside gene matches: 4. There are 15 residues in the CDR3. CDR3 loop: CASSSGQGLSYEQYF. CDR3 sequence (DNA): TGTGCCAGCAGCTCCGGACAGGGGCTCTCCTACGAGCAGTACTTC. The full variable domain, rest sourced from reference TRBV7-9 and TRBJ2-7, is DTGVSQNPRHKITKRGQNVTFRCDPISEHNRLYWYRQTLGQGPEFLTYFQNEAQLEKSRLLSDRFSAERPKGSFSTLEIQRTEQGDSAMYLCASSSGQGLSYEQYFGPGTRLTVT.

CDR3 bases: TGTGCCAGCGGGCCTGGCACTTCACCCCTCCACTTT. It yields the protein CASGPGTSPLHF. The chain joins TRBV9 to TRBJ1-6; D unclear. The V gene's germline CDR1 is SGDLS and CDR2 YYNGEE. V was cut by 7 bases and J by 9 bases, with 11 bases left in between. The CDR3 has 12 amino acids.

The V gene is TRBV2, the J gene TRBJ2-3, with 12 bases aligning to TRBD2. There are 19 residues in the CDR3. The germline V gene encodes CDR1 SNHLY and CDR2 FYNNEI. The J segment lost 3 bases and the V segment lost 5 bases, leaving 15 bases of the junction unmatched. CDR3 sequence (DNA): TGTGCCAGCAGTAAAAGGGGGCTAGCGGGGGGGCTTCGGACAGATACGCAGTATTTT. Translation gives CASSKRGLAGGLRTDTQYF.

The chain recombines TRBV19 with TRBJ1-4, with D unclear. This CDR3 region has 12 residues. V lost 1 base, J lost 11 bases, and 8 bases lay in between. From germline, CDR1 is LNHDA and CDR2 SQIVND (reference sequence). CDR3 region: CASSIAGEKLFF. The CDR3 DNA follows: TGTGCCAGTAGTATAGCCGGGGAGAAACTGTTTTTT.

The chain employs TRBV7-3 and TRBJ1-1, with D uncertain. V was clipped by 5 bases and J by 2 bases, with 9 bases between them. The germline gives CDR1 SGHTA, CDR2 FQGTGA. This CDR3 region has 13 residues. CDR3 in amino acids: CASSPTTNTEAFF. CDR3 sequence (DNA): TGTGCCAGCAGCCCTACGACAAACACTGAAGCTTTCTTT.

V usage is TRBV18 and J usage is TRBJ2-7, with D tentatively TRBD1 (6 bases). CDR3 size: 15 residues. Deletions cut 0 bases from V and 5 bases from J, with 14 bases between. The germline CDR1 and CDR2 sequences are KGHSH and LQKENI. The CDR3 DNA reads as TGTGCCAGCTCACCACCCGGGACACTCTTCGACGAGCAGTACTTC. It yields the protein CASSPPGTLFDEQYF.

CDR3 region: CASNPVAVQETQYF. Written as DNA, the CDR3 is TGTGCCAGCAACCCAGTTGCGGTCCAAGAGACCCAGTACTTC. The chain links TRBV7-2 to TRBJ2-5; D call uncertain. The CDR3 extends over 14 amino acids. Between the trimmed V and J ends, which lost 7 bases and 1 base, there was a span of 13 bases. The germline V gene has CDR1 SGHTA and CDR2 FQGNSA.

This clone has just a few counts. The genes are TRBV7-8 and TRBJ2-7; 8 nucleotides match TRBD1. The V segment lost 2 bases and the J segment 4 bases; nucleotides outside the gene matches: 7. This CDR3 spans 15 amino acids. CDR1 SGHVS and CDR2 FQNEAQ come from the germline V gene. CDR3: CASSLLTGEFYEQYF. The CDR3, as DNA: TGTGCCAGCAGCTTATTGACAGGGGAGTTTTACGAGCAGTACTTC.

The chain combines TRBV10-1 with TRBJ2-1, with 15 positions matching TRBD2. The CDR3 extends over 16 amino acids. The germline gives CDR1 WNHNN, CDR2 SYGVQD (reference sequence). The J segment lost 5 bases and the V segment lost 6 bases, leaving 5 bases of the junction unmatched. The CDR3, as DNA: TGCGCCAGCAGGAGAGGACTAGCGGGAGGGGACAATGAGCAGTTCTTC. Its protein is CASRRGLAGGDNEQFF.

V gene TRBV11-3 combines with J gene TRBJ1-4, with 7 positions matching TRBD1. This CDR3 has 17 amino acids. The V gene end was trimmed by 0 bases and the J gene end by 5 bases; junction bases not matched to a gene: 9. The V gene's germline CDR1 is SGHNT and CDR2 YENEEA. As DNA, the CDR3 is TGTGCCAGCAGCTTAGAACCCTGGGACAGTGCGAATGAAAAACTGTTTTTT. Translating it yields CASSLEPWDSANEKLFF.

The chain recombines TRBV30 with TRBJ1-1, with TRBD1 identical over 7 bases. V shed 8 bases and J 0 bases; nucleotides not matched to a gene: 9. This CDR3 has 14 amino acids. CDR1 GTSNPN and CDR2 SVGIG come from the germline V gene (reference sequence). In DNA, the CDR3 is TGTGCCAGACAGGGAATTTGGGTGAACACTGAAGCTTTCTTT. This codes for CARQGIWVNTEAFF.

The V gene is TRBV7-2, the J gene TRBJ1-1, with D uncertain. Germline-derived CDR1 and CDR2 are SGHTA and FQGNSA. V was pared by 5 bases and J by 8 bases, with 15 bases between. CDR3 length equals 13 residues. The chain's CDR3 is CASSHRQTPEAFF. CDR3 sequence (DNA): TGTGCCAGCAGCCACAGACAAACACCCGAAGCTTTCTTT.

This chain joins TRBV5-1 and TRBJ2-3; 9 bases line up with TRBD2. Germline V CDR1 and CDR2: SGHRS, YFSETQ. With V trimmed by 0 bases and J by 2 bases, 4 bases remained unmatched. This CDR3 contains 16 residues. The CDR3 coding sequence is TGCGCCAGCAGCTTGGAACCTAGCGGGAACACAGATACGCAGTATTTT. This translates into CASSLEPSGNTDTQYF.